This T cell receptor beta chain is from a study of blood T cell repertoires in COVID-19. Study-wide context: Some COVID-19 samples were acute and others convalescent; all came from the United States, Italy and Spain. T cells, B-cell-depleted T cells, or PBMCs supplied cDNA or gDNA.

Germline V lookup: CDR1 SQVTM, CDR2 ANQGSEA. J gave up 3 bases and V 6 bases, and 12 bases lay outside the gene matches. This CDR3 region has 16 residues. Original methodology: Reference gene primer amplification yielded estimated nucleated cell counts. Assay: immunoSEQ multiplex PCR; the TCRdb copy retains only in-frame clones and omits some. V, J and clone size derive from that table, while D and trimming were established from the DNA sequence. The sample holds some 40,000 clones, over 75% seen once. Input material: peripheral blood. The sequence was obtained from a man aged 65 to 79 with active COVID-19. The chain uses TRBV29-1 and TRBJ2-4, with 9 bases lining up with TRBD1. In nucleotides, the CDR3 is TGCAGCGTGATCTTGACAGGGGGGTTTGTCAAAAACATTCAGTACTTC. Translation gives CSVILTGGFVKNIQYF.